One sample yielded the 5 T cell receptor beta chains listed below, sequenced in a study of beta chain features in type 1 diabetes. Every isolated RNA sample was fully reverse transcribed, so sequencing captured expressed TCRB transcripts. The method was immunoSEQ multiplex PCR; TCRdb's version includes in-frame clones alone and lacks a portion of them. The table has about 150,000 clones, about 8.7% seen once. Sequenced material: central memory CD4+ T cells from blood. Receptors were obtained from a man between 18 and 29 years old in good health.

V is TRBV7-2 and J is TRBJ2-7; 11 bases fit TRBD1. Germline CDR1 and CDR2: SGHTA and FQGNSA. This CDR3 region has 14 residues. Trimming removed 5 bases from V and 2 bases from J; junction bases left unmatched: 2. The CDR3 loop reads CASSRTGGTYEQYF. The CDR3 DNA reads as TGTGCCAGCAGCCGGACAGGGGGCACCTACGAGCAGTACTTC.

The chain joins TRBV5-6 to TRBJ1-5; D is undetermined. Germline values: CDR1 SGHDT, CDR2 YYEEEE. CDR3 length: 13 residues. V dropped 3 bases and J dropped 1 base, with 5 bases sitting between them. The CDR3 DNA follows: TGTGCCAGCAGCTCGGGGAGCAATCAGCCCCAGCATTTT. It codes for CASSSGSNQPQHF.

This clone was counted only a few times. The chain links TRBV9 to TRBJ1-1; 9 nucleotides agree with TRBD1. CDR1 and CDR2 (germline): SGDLS, YYNGEE. The CDR3 length is 15 residues. V trimming: 0 bases; J trimming: 6 bases; junction bases outside the gene matches: 6. The CDR3 DNA sequence: TGTGCCAGCAGCGTAGAGGGGGACAGGGACGCTGAAGCTTTCTTT. It translates to CASSVEGDRDAEAFF.

This clone was observed a handful of times. The V call is TRBV28, the J call TRBJ1-1; D remains ambiguous. V shed 11 bases and J shed 0 bases, with 13 bases lying between them. Germline V gene sequence: CDR1 MDHEN, CDR2 SYDVKM. CDR3 length: 13 amino acids. CDR3 sequence reads: CASERRMNTEAFF. The CDR3 nucleotides are TGTGCCTCGGAGCGTAGAATGAACACTGAAGCTTTCTTT.

This sequence joins TRBV19 and TRBJ1-3; D unclear. Germline values: CDR1 LNHDA, CDR2 SQIVND (reference sequence). The CDR3 runs 14 residues. V shed 6 bases and J shed 2 bases, with 11 bases lying between them. Written as DNA, the CDR3 is TGTGCCAGTAGCCCATATCAGGCTGGAAACACCATATATTTT. This sequence encodes CASSPYQAGNTIYF.